One and the same sample provided the 22 T cell receptor beta chains below, sequenced in a study of siplizumab effects on memory and regulatory T cells. The table came from immunoSEQ multiplex PCR; TCRdb's copy has only in-frame clones and leaves some out. The data hold around 100,000 clones, with roughly 94% observed a single time. Input material: Tregs sorted from blood. The receptor set was obtained from a human donor in good health.

The J gene is TRBJ2-2, the V gene TRBV5-5, with D unresolved. CDR3 length equals 15 residues. V lost 1 base, J lost 0 bases, and 7 bases lay in between. Germline values: CDR1 SGHKS, CDR2 YYEKEE (reference sequence). The CDR3 here is CASSLRQTNTGELFF. The CDR3 DNA follows: TGTGCCAGCAGCTTGAGGCAGACGAACACCGGGGAGCTGTTTTTT.

DNA of the CDR3: TGCGCCAGCAGCTTGGGGACAGGGGAGTTCTTC. The encoded protein is CASSLGTGEFF. The chain combines TRBV5-1 with TRBJ2-1, with 9 bases matching TRBD1. This CDR3 is 11 amino acids long. J gave up 14 bases and V 0 bases, and 0 bases lay outside the gene matches. In germline, CDR1 is SGHRS, CDR2 YFSETQ. Full variable domain (remainder filled in from reference TRBV5-1 and TRBJ2-1): KAGVTQTPRYLIKTRGQQVTLSCSPISGHRSVSWYQQTPGQGLQFLFEYFSETQRNKGNFPGRFSGRQFSNSRSEMNVSTLELGDSALYLCASSLGTGEFFGPGTRLTVL.

This clone has a single count. The rearrangement uses TRBV7-2 and TRBJ2-1; 8 bases match TRBD2. Germline V gene lookup returns CDR1 SGHTA and CDR2 FQGNSA. J lost 7 bases, V lost 5 bases, and 13 bases had no gene match. This CDR3 comprises 16 residues. The DNA for the CDR3 is TGTGCCAGCAGCCCCCTAAGCGGGAGTATTTGGAATGAGCAGTTCTTC. This translates into CASSPLSGSIWNEQFF.

This sequence joins TRBV6-5 and TRBJ2-1; 8 positions match TRBD2. Per the germline V gene, CDR1 is MNHEY and CDR2 is SVGAGI. V was pared by 5 bases and J by 3 bases, with 3 bases of the junction left unmatched. The CDR3 contains 14 residues. The CDR3 DNA reads TGTGCCAGCAGTAAACTAGCGGTCTACAATGAGCAGTTCTTC. This translates into CASSKLAVYNEQFF.

This clone was recorded a few times. V and J are TRBV5-4 and TRBJ2-7; TRBD2 matches 10 bases. Germline-derived CDR1 and CDR2 are SGHNT and YYREEE (reference sequence). The CDR3 sequence is 14 residues long. The J segment lost 2 bases and the V segment lost 4 bases, leaving 3 bases of the junction unmatched. The chain's CDR3 is CASSVAGGTYEQYF. DNA of the CDR3: TGTGCCAGCAGCGTAGCGGGAGGCACCTACGAGCAGTACTTC. The variable domain in full, with the rest retrieved from reference TRBV5-4 and TRBJ2-7, is ETGVTQSPTHLIKTRGQQVTLRCSSQSGHNTVSWYQQALGQGPQFIFQYYREEENGRGNFPPRFSGLQFPNYSSELNVNALELDDSALYLCASSVAGGTYEQYFGPGTRLTVT.

The V call is TRBV19, the J call TRBJ1-1; D gene unclear. Per the germline V gene, CDR1 is LNHDA and CDR2 is SQIVND (reference sequence). This CDR3 contains 14 residues. V was shortened by 2 bases and J by 2 bases, with 9 bases between the two germline ends. Written as DNA, the CDR3 is TGTGCCAGTAGTATAAGGTACCAAAACACTGAAGCTTTCTTT. Translating it yields CASSIRYQNTEAFF.

The chain joins TRBV5-1 to TRBJ1-1, with a weak D call TRBD1 (6 bases). CDR3 length: 15 residues. The ends were cut back, 7 bases at V and 1 base at J, with 17 bases in the middle. CDR1 and CDR2 from the germline V gene are SGHRS and YFSETQ. The CDR3 DNA follows: TGCGCCAGCTATTATAACAGGGTTGGGAACACTGAAGCTTTCTTT. Its protein product is CASYYNRVGNTEAFF.

J is TRBJ2-2 and V is TRBV28; weak D call: TRBD1 (6 bases). V was pared by 2 bases and J by 5 bases, with 15 bases between. Germline CDR1 is MDHEN and CDR2 is SYDVKM. The CDR3 contains 16 residues. This chain's CDR3 is CASSLPTPQGTGELFF. For the CDR3, the DNA is TGTGCCAGCAGTTTACCCACTCCTCAGGGGACCGGGGAGCTGTTTTTT.

The CDR3 loop reads CASSRSGTFTGELFF. In DNA form, the CDR3 reads TGTGCCAGCAGTCGGAGCGGGACCTTCACCGGGGAGCTGTTTTTT. The gene calls are TRBV27 and TRBJ2-2; 7 positions match TRBD2. The trim removed 5 bases at V and 4 bases at J, leaving 7 bases unmatched. This CDR3 comprises 15 residues. In germline, CDR1 is MNHEY, CDR2 SMNVEV (reference sequence).

This chain uses TRBV25-1 with TRBJ2-3; no clear D. Trimming took off 1 base at V and 1 base at J, with 3 bases between the two ends. CDR1 is MGHDK and CDR2 is SYGVNS in the germline V gene. The CDR3 totals 13 residues. The CDR3 sequence: CASSELGTDTQYF. The CDR3 region has the DNA TGTGCCAGCAGTGAATTAGGCACAGATACGCAGTATTTT.

This chain uses TRBV6-6 with TRBJ2-7; 8 bases are a match to TRBD2. CDR1 is MNHNY and CDR2 is SVGAGI in the germline V gene (reference sequence). The CDR3 loop spans 16 amino acids. Trimming removed 4 bases from V and 0 bases from J; junction bases left unmatched: 8. The CDR3 DNA follows: TGTGCCAGCAGTTCAGGAAGCGGGAGTGTCTCCTACGAGCAGTACTTC. Translation: CASSSGSGSVSYEQYF.

This sequence joins TRBV5-4 and TRBJ2-5; 7 nucleotides align to TRBD1. The CDR3 runs to 16 residues. CDR1 and CDR2 (germline): SGHNT, YYREEE (reference sequence). V lost 3 bases and J lost 2; bases outside the gene matches: 10. As DNA, the CDR3 is TGTGCCAGCAGCTCGGTAGGGACAGTTAAACAAGAGACCCAGTACTTC. Amino acids: CASSSVGTVKQETQYF.

The chain links TRBV28 to TRBJ1-3, with D uncertain. This CDR3 has 12 amino acids. Looked up from germline, CDR1 is MDHEN and CDR2 is SYDVKM. With 3 bases removed from V and 4 bases from J, the gap between germline ends came to 4 bases. CDR3 loop: CASSLVGNTIYF. In DNA, the CDR3 is TGTGCCAGCAGTTTGGTCGGAAACACCATATATTTT.

The chain's CDR3 is CASSLGQEETQYF. In DNA form, the CDR3 reads TGCGCCAGCAGCTTGGGACAAGAGGAGACCCAGTACTTC. The rearrangement links TRBV5-1 to TRBJ2-5; no clear D. CDR3 size: 13 residues. The ends were cut back, 0 bases at V and 5 bases at J, with 8 bases in the middle. CDR1 is SGHRS and CDR2 is YFSETQ in the germline V gene.

V usage is TRBV5-1 and J usage is TRBJ2-2; tentative D call: TRBD2 (6 bases). Trimming took 4 bases from V and 2 from J, leaving 12 bases between them. Per the germline V gene, CDR1 is SGHRS and CDR2 is YFSETQ. The CDR3 has 15 amino acids. The CDR3 spells CASSHRDFNTGELFF. The CDR3 DNA is TGCGCCAGCAGCCACCGGGACTTCAACACCGGGGAGCTGTTTTTT.

The genes are TRBV7-3 and TRBJ2-2; tentatively, D is TRBD2 (5 bases). The V end lost 5 bases, the J end lost 6 bases, and 13 bases lay between the germline ends. The germline gives CDR1 SGHTA, CDR2 FQGTGA. The CDR3 has 14 residues. CDR3 DNA sequence: TGTGCCAGCAGCAGAAACCCGAGGGCCGGGGAGCTGTTTTTT. As protein: CASSRNPRAGELFF.

The CDR3 coding sequence is TGTGCCAGCAGCTTACGGCCAGCGGACCAGTACTTC. Protein sequence: CASSLRPADQYF. This rearrangement joins TRBV11-1 to TRBJ2-5; D may be TRBD2 (5 bases). Germline V lookup: CDR1 SGHAT, CDR2 FQDESV (reference sequence). V lost 2 bases to trimming and J lost 10 bases, with 11 bases between them. The CDR3 is 12 residues long. Supplemented by reference TRBV11-1 and TRBJ2-5, the full variable domain reads EAEVAQSPRYKITEKSQAVAFWCDPISGHATLYWYRQILGQGPELLVQFQDESVVDDSQLPKDRFSAERLKGVDSTLKIQPAELGDSAMYLCASSLRPADQYFGPGTRLLVL.

The V gene is TRBV5-1, the J gene TRBJ2-3; 7 nucleotides line up with TRBD2. CDR3 size: 15 residues. V shed 4 bases and J 2 bases; nucleotides not matched to a gene: 7. In germline, CDR1 is SGHRS, CDR2 YFSETQ. CDR3 DNA sequence: TGCGCCAGCAGCACCCGGACTAGTGACACAGATACGCAGTATTTT. It is translated as CASSTRTSDTDTQYF.

CDR3 bases: TGCGCCAGCAGTTTATCGGGACAGGGGAGAAGGGAGCAGTTCTTC. Translation: CASSLSGQGRREQFF. The chain uses TRBV10-2 and TRBJ2-1; 10 bases align to TRBD1. V lost 5 bases to trimming and J lost 10 bases; unmatched junction nucleotides: 11. The CDR3 is 15 amino acids. Per germline, CDR1 WSHSY and CDR2 SAAADI.

This clone was seen only a few times. The gene calls are TRBV27 and TRBJ2-3, with TRBD2 as a possible D gene (6 bases). The CDR3 is 13 amino acids. V was pared by 6 bases and J by 2 bases, with 9 bases between. CDR1 is MNHEY and CDR2 is SMNVEV in the germline V gene (reference sequence). The DNA for the CDR3 is TGTGCCAGCAGGGCGGGATTCACAGATACGCAGTATTTT. Residues: CASRAGFTDTQYF.

V and J are TRBV9 and TRBJ2-3; TRBD1 matches 9 bases. CDR1 and CDR2 (germline): SGDLS, YYNGEE. The CDR3 covers 15 residues. The trim removed 4 bases at V and 1 base at J, leaving 4 bases unmatched. In DNA form, the CDR3 reads TGTGCCAGCAGCCCCTGGACAGGGGGCACAGATACGCAGTATTTT. Its protein is CASSPWTGGTDTQYF.

The J gene is TRBJ2-5, the V gene TRBV10-2, with TRBD2 identical over 8 bases. Losses at the gene ends were 3 bases for V and 5 bases for J; bases not matched to a gene: 5. Germline V CDR1 and CDR2: WSHSY, SAAADI. This CDR3 is 14 amino acids long. The CDR3 DNA sequence: TGCGCCAGCAGTGATCCCGGGAGGGCGGAGACCCAGTACTTC. Its translation: CASSDPGRAETQYF.